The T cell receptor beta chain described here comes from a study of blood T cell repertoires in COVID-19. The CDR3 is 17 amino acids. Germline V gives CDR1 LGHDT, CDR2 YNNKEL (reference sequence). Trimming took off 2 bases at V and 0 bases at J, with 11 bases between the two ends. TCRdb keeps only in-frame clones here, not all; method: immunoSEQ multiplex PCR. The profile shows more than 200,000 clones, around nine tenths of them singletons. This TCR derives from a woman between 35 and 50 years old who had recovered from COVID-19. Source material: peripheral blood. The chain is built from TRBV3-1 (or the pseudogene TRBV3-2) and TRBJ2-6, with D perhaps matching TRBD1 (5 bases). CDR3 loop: CASSQSGPRSGANVLTF. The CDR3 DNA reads TGTGCCAGCAGCCAATCAGGGCCCCGCTCTGGGGCCAACGTCCTGACTTTC.